There are a few counts of the clone carrying this T cell receptor beta chain. The antigen remains unidentified. Built from TCR beta cDNA, the libraries had unique molecular identifiers in them. TCRdb processed the PCR reads anew with MiXCR; each CDR3 protein has one entry. The sample has about 460,000 distinct CDR3 sequences, under 55% seen once. This sample is part of a study of post-analysis software for immune sequencing data. The germline V gene has CDR1 MGHDK and CDR2 SYGVNS. CDR3 size: 14 residues. V was clipped by 0 bases and J by 8 bases; unmatched bases: 6. Regarding the study as a whole: Compared with controls, patients had more of about 5 TRBV segments, including TRBV5-6, TRBV5-1 and TRBV20-1. F-measure co-clustering was strong for batch-matched samples.

V gene TRBV25-1 combines with J gene TRBJ1-2, with 7 bases matching TRBD1. Sequenced material: blood. The source is a girl aged 5-17 years with multiple sclerosis. The CDR3 bases are TGTGCCAGCAGTGAATATGAGACAGGGTGGGGCTACACCTTC. It is translated as CASSEYETGWGYTF.